This paragraph reports one TCR beta chain. Residents of over 20 US areas, aged about 18 to 95 years, made up the participants. Among Cohort 3 donors, those recovered had two negative PCRs, clearance, or symptom resolution. These data originate in a study of blood T cell repertoires in COVID-19. Overall study: Sites across the United States, Italy and Spain contributed samples from acute and convalescent COVID-19.

Sequenced by immunoSEQ multiplex PCR; TCRdb stores in-frame clones only, minus some. Altogether 210,000 or so clones are present, approximately 90% being singletons, with the ten largest covering 10% to 14%. The CDR3 contains 16 residues. Per germline, CDR1 MGHRA and CDR2 YSYEKL. Trimming cost V 1 base and J 8 bases, with 17 bases left between them. This TCR was sampled from a young man who had recovered from COVID-19. V gene TRBV4-1 combines with J gene TRBJ1-4; perhaps TRBD1 as D (5 bases). Sequencing was done on a sample of PBMCs or T cells enriched from blood (not recorded which). CDR3 in amino acids: CASSQGFPGGFEKLFF. CDR3 nucleotides: TGCGCCAGCAGCCAAGGGTTTCCCGGGGGTTTCGAAAAACTGTTTTTT.